This section outlines one T cell receptor beta chain sequence together with its context. This sample is drawn from a study of blood T cell repertoires in COVID-19. Study-wide background: Sites across the United States, Italy and Spain contributed samples from acute and convalescent COVID-19.

V was trimmed by 4 bases and J by 9 bases, leaving 15 bases between them. This CDR3 is 14 amino acids long. CDR1 and CDR2 (germline): KGHDR, SFDVKD. Some clones are missing from TCRdb's copy, which holds only in-frame ones; the method was immunoSEQ multiplex PCR. The repertoire holds about 160,000 clones, with over 75% as singletons. This clonotype was obtained from a man aged 65 to 85 with acute or convalescent COVID-19. The sample consisted of peripheral blood. J is TRBJ2-1 and V is TRBV24-1, with D tentatively TRBD2 (5 bases). CDR3 bases: TGTGCCACCAGTGACTGGGTAGGCGCGGGTGAGCAGTTCTTC. It encodes CATSDWVGAGEQFF.